The sample holds one count of the clone carrying this TCR beta chain. The sample originates from a study of blood T cell repertoires in COVID-19. Overall study context: PBMCs, B-cell-depleted T cells, or T cells were the source of the cDNA or gDNA that made up the material.

As processed by the authors: Estimation of nucleated cell counts was performed using reference gene primer amplification. Assay used: immunoSEQ multiplex PCR; TCRdb lists only in-frame clones, some missing. The D gene and trimming were derived from the DNA, and the V and J assignments and clone size from that table. The sample lists 200,000 to 250,000 clones; approximately 80% were seen once. The CDR3 contains 15 residues. After removal of 0 bases from V and 1 base from J, the junction contained 3 bases not matched to a gene. Germline V gives CDR1 MNHNY, CDR2 SVGAGI (reference sequence). What was sequenced was PBMCs or T cells enriched from blood (not recorded which). V and J are TRBV6-6 and TRBJ2-7; 7 nucleotides agree with TRBD1. The receptor was isolated from a woman aged 45-65 years with acute COVID-19. CDR3 in DNA: TGTGCCAGCAGTTACTCTACAGGGGAGTCCTACGAGCAGTACTTC. It specifies CASSYSTGESYEQYF.